The entry below describes one T cell receptor (beta chain). As yet, its antigen is unknown. The repertoire was sequenced with immunoSEQ multiplex PCR; TCRdb's copy has only in-frame clones and lacks some. This table has some 120,000 clones, roughly 84% appearing once. Collection occurred without any documented infections or immune events in donors. The CDR3 extends over 13 amino acids. V dropped 6 bases and J dropped 2 bases, with 10 bases sitting between them. CDR1 is MNHEY, CDR2 SMNVEV, per germline (reference sequence). The data stem from a study of identifying expanded T cells in peripheral blood. General study findings and limits: Roughly two-week clone count variance significantly increased as total template count grew. Technical replicates showed about 1.2 changed clones; two weeks 15 to 20; four weeks 19.

Material for sequencing was blood. The TCR was taken from a person aged 18-69 years in good health. V gene TRBV27 combines with J gene TRBJ1-2, with D uncertain. This chain's CDR3 is CASRGKRNYGYTF. The CDR3 nucleotides read TGTGCCAGCAGGGGAAAGCGGAACTATGGCTACACCTTC.